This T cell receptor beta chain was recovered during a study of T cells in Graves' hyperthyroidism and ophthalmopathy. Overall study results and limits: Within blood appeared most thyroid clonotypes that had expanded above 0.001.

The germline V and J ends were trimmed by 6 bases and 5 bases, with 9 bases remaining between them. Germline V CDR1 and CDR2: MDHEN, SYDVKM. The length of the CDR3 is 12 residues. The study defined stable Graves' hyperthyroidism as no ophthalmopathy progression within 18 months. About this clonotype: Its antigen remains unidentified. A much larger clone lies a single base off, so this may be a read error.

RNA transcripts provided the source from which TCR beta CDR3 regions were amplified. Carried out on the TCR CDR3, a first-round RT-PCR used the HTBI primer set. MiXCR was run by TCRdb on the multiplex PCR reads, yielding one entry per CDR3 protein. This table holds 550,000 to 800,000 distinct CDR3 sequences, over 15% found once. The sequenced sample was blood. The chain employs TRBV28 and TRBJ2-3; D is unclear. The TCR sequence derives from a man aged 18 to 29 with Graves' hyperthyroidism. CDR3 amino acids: CASRHKGDTQYF. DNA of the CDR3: TGTGCCAGCAGGCACAAGGGAGATACGCAGTATTTT.